This T cell receptor (beta chain) was documented in a study of T cell changes during pregnancy in multiple sclerosis. The germline V gene has CDR1 SGHRS and CDR2 YFSETQ. The length of the CDR3 is 15 residues. Trimming removed 4 bases from V and 3 bases from J, with 17 bases in between. Assay: immunoSEQ multiplex PCR; the TCRdb copy retains only in-frame clones and omits some. The sample records over 65,000 clones, 91% being singletons. The rearrangement uses TRBV5-1 and TRBJ2-7; maybe TRBD1 (5 bases). This receptor was identified in a female donor in good health, enrolled as a control in a pregnancy study. The sample was peripheral blood, taken in the first trimester of pregnancy. The CDR3 sequence: CASSGRYDSSYEQYF. The CDR3 DNA sequence: TGCGCCAGCAGCGGCAGATACGACAGTAGCTACGAGCAGTACTTC.